This entry describes one TCR beta chain. No antigen is known for it. This record comes from a study of identifying expanded T cells in peripheral blood. Repertoires were generated with immunoSEQ multiplex PCR, while TCRdb's copy carries only in-frame clones and drops some. The repertoire holds about 86,000 clones, with around 90% as singletons. Regarding the study as a whole: Clone count variance between approximately two-week samples rose with total template count. Differentially abundant clones: roughly 1.2 between replicates, roughly 16 at about two weeks, 19 to 20 at four.

CDR1 is MGHDK, CDR2 SYGVNS, per germline. This CDR3 contains 18 residues. V was trimmed by 1 base and J by 6 bases, leaving 23 bases between them. This sequence was found in a person aged 18 to 70 in good health. The chain joins TRBV25-1 to TRBJ2-3; possibly TRBD1 for D (6 bases). The sample taken for sequencing was blood. The CDR3 sequence is CASSESRGGVGHGDTQYF. CDR3 coding DNA: TGTGCCAGCAGTGAATCACGAGGGGGTGTGGGTCACGGGGATACGCAGTATTTT.